What follows are 18 T cell receptor beta chains derived from one specimen sequenced in a study of cytomegalovirus exposure and HLA in healthy donors. Both 60 Vbeta primers and 13 Jbeta primers went into the PCR. TCRdb's copy holds only in-frame clones and misses some; the assay was immunoSEQ multiplex PCR. The data hold over 150,000 clones, with approximately 80% observed a single time. The sequenced material came from PBMCs. The receptors were gathered from a man aged 18 to 29 in good health and CMV-seronegative.

CDR3 DNA sequence: TGTGCCAGCAGCAAATGGACAGGGGGCATGTCCTACGAGCAGTACTTC. Translating gives CASSKWTGGMSYEQYF. This chain uses TRBV11-2 with TRBJ2-7; TRBD1 agrees at 11 bases. CDR1 SGHAT and CDR2 FQNNGV come from the germline V gene. The trim removed 5 bases at V and 1 base at J, leaving 7 bases unmatched. CDR3 size: 16 residues. Variable domain in full (rest from reference TRBV11-2 and TRBJ2-7): EAGVAQSPRYKIIEKRQSVAFWCNPISGHATLYWYQQILGQGPKLLIQFQNNGVVDDSQLPKDRFSAERLKGVDSTLKIQPAKLEDSAVYLCASSKWTGGMSYEQYFGPGTRLTVT.

The V gene is TRBV2, the J gene TRBJ2-3; 8 positions match TRBD2. The CDR3 extends over 15 amino acids. CDR1 and CDR2 (germline): SNHLY, FYNNEI. J was trimmed by 6 bases and V by 6 bases; bases with no gene match: 11. The CDR3 DNA sequence: TGTGCCAGCAGCCCCGGGACTAGATACACGGATACGCAGTATTTT. This sequence encodes CASSPGTRYTDTQYF.

The chain is built from TRBV6-5 and TRBJ2-7; 9 nucleotides agree with TRBD1. The germline V gene has CDR1 MNHEY and CDR2 SVGAGI. The V and J ends lost 2 bases and 0 bases, in that order; junction bases with no gene match: 5. The CDR3 contains 16 residues. CDR3 in amino acids: CASSYRTGAFSYEQYF. DNA of the CDR3: TGTGCCAGCAGTTACCGGACAGGGGCCTTCTCCTACGAGCAGTACTTC.

CDR3 protein: CASSGRSQGQNYGYTF. Here the CDR3 DNA reads TGTGCCAGCAGTGGGAGATCACAGGGCCAAAACTATGGCTACACCTTC. This chain connects TRBV6-1 to TRBJ1-2, with D tentatively TRBD1 (6 bases). V was cut by 4 bases and J by 2 bases, with 17 bases left in between. This CDR3 is built from 16 residues. Germline V gene sequence: CDR1 MNHNS, CDR2 SASEGT.

The V call is TRBV2, the J call TRBJ1-5; a weak D match, TRBD1 (5 bases). CDR3 length: 16 amino acids. V lost 3 bases to trimming and J lost 1 base, with 13 bases between them. CDR1 and CDR2 from the germline V gene are SNHLY and FYNNEI. This chain's CDR3 is CASSEGGERSNQPQHF. The CDR3, as DNA: TGTGCCAGCAGTGAGGGGGGAGAAAGGAGCAATCAGCCCCAGCATTTT.

The chain recombines TRBV28 with TRBJ2-1, with TRBD2 as a possible D gene (6 bases). Trimming pared 7 bases from V and 0 bases from J, leaving 13 bases between. CDR1 MDHEN and CDR2 SYDVKM come from the germline V gene. The CDR3 runs to 15 residues. CDR3 sequence (DNA): TGTGCCAGCACCACGCCGACTAGCTCCTACAATGAGCAGTTCTTC. Its protein is CASTTPTSSYNEQFF.

The chain combines TRBV2 with TRBJ1-3; 7 bases fit TRBD1. The CDR3 has 15 amino acids. Germline assignment: CDR1 SNHLY and CDR2 FYNNEI. V gave up 7 bases and J gave up 2 bases; unmatched junction bases: 8. The CDR3 sequence: CASNLDRAAGNTIYF. As DNA, the CDR3 is TGTGCCAGCAACCTCGACAGGGCTGCTGGAAACACCATATATTTT.

As for this clone: An end of the junction does not agree with germline; a read error may underlie this. The rearrangement uses TRBV7-7 and TRBJ2-1; possibly TRBD2 for D (5 bases). There are 14 residues in the CDR3. Germline V CDR1 and CDR2: SSHAT, FNYEAQ (reference sequence). CDR3 sequence reads: CASSLGGSYNEQFF. CDR3 DNA sequence: TGTGCTAGCAGCCTCGGCGGGTCCTACAATGAGCAGTTCTTC.

CDR3 DNA: TGTGCCTGGAGTGATTCCGGGACAGCTACCGGGGAGCTGTTTTTT. Encoded protein: CAWSDSGTATGELFF. This sequence joins TRBV30 and TRBJ2-2; 7 nucleotides align to TRBD1. V lost 1 base and J lost 5; bases outside the gene matches: 7. The CDR3 covers 15 residues. Germline-derived CDR1 and CDR2 are GTSNPN and SVGIG (reference sequence).

This chain links TRBV5-1 with TRBJ2-2; possible D gene TRBD1, 6 bases. V was clipped by 4 bases and J by 4 bases, with 8 bases between them. Per the germline V gene, CDR1 is SGHRS and CDR2 is YFSETQ. The CDR3 runs 13 residues. CDR3: CASSGRGTGELFF. In DNA, the CDR3 is TGCGCCAGCAGCGGCAGGGGCACCGGGGAGCTGTTTTTT.

The chain uses TRBV18 and TRBJ2-7; 8 bases map to TRBD1. Per the germline V gene, CDR1 is KGHSH and CDR2 is LQKENI. V was pared by 6 bases and J by 4 bases, with 14 bases of the junction left unmatched. This CDR3 has 16 amino acids. The CDR3 here is CASSTPGGAKEYEQYF. The CDR3 DNA sequence: TGTGCCAGCTCTACCCCAGGGGGCGCGAAGGAATACGAGCAGTACTTC. The variable domain in full, with the rest retrieved from reference TRBV18 and TRBJ2-7, is NAGVMQNPRHLVRRRGQEARLRCSPMKGHSHVYWYRQLPEEGLKFMVYLQKENIIDESGMPKERFSAEFPKEGPSILRIQQVVRGDSAAYFCASSTPGGAKEYEQYFGPGTRLTVT.

The chain joins TRBV5-1 to TRBJ2-5, with TRBD2 matching 11 bases. In germline, CDR1 is SGHRS, CDR2 YFSETQ. V was pared by 4 bases and J by 4 bases, with 6 bases of the junction left unmatched. This CDR3 comprises 15 residues. The CDR3 reads CASSPRSGGGETQYF. DNA of the CDR3: TGCGCCAGCAGCCCCCGTAGCGGGGGGGGAGAGACCCAGTACTTC.

V gene TRBV28 combines with J gene TRBJ1-6; the D gene is possibly TRBD1 (6 bases). Trimming left V 11 bases short and J 3 bases short, with 11 bases between. Germline CDR1 is MDHEN and CDR2 is SYDVKM. The CDR3 runs 13 residues. The CDR3 DNA is TGTGCCTCGGGACAAAACTATAATTCACCCCTCCACTTT. Translation: CASGQNYNSPLHF.

This sequence joins TRBV4-2 and TRBJ1-2, with unresolved D. The germline CDR1 and CDR2 sequences are LGHNA and YNFKEQ. The germline V and J ends were trimmed by 0 bases and 6 bases, with 11 bases remaining between them. The CDR3 totals 14 residues. The CDR3 region is CASSQDSGIHGYTF. In DNA form, the CDR3 reads TGTGCCAGCAGCCAAGATTCGGGGATCCATGGCTACACCTTC.

This clone was counted only a few times. This chain connects TRBV19 to TRBJ1-5; D remains unclear. Germline V gene sequence: CDR1 LNHDA, CDR2 SQIVND (reference sequence). The V end was cut by 7 bases, the J end by 4 bases, with 14 bases between. The CDR3 is 14 amino acids. CDR3 bases: TGTGCCAGTACCCCTCCCCGGGAGAATCAGCCCCAGCATTTT. Residues: CASTPPRENQPQHF.

This chain joins TRBV9 and TRBJ2-1, with D tentatively TRBD2 (6 bases). The germline gives CDR1 SGDLS, CDR2 YYNGEE. V was cut by 0 bases and J by 12 bases, with 13 bases left in between. This CDR3 spans 13 amino acids. This chain's CDR3 is CASSVVLGGRQFF. CDR3 in DNA: TGTGCCAGCAGCGTAGTTTTGGGAGGCCGGCAGTTCTTC.

This chain joins TRBV9 and TRBJ2-5, with 7 bases identical to TRBD1. Matching the DNA end better, TRBJ2-7 makes the J call doubtful. The CDR3 length is 14 residues. CDR1 and CDR2 from the germline V gene are SGDLS and YYNGEE. CDR3 in amino acids: CASSVGQGEDEQYF. CDR3 in DNA: TGTGCCAGCAGCGTAGGTCAGGGGGAAGACGAGCAGTACTTC.

The chain joins TRBV28 to TRBJ2-1, with D possibly being TRBD2 (7 bases). The CDR3 sequence is 16 residues long. Trimming removed 2 bases at V and 10 bases at J, with 21 bases between. Germline V lookup: CDR1 MDHEN, CDR2 SYDVKM. The CDR3 protein is CASSLGGAGLFGEQFF. The DNA of the CDR3 is TGTGCCAGCAGTTTAGGGGGGGCGGGATTGTTCGGGGAGCAGTTCTTC.